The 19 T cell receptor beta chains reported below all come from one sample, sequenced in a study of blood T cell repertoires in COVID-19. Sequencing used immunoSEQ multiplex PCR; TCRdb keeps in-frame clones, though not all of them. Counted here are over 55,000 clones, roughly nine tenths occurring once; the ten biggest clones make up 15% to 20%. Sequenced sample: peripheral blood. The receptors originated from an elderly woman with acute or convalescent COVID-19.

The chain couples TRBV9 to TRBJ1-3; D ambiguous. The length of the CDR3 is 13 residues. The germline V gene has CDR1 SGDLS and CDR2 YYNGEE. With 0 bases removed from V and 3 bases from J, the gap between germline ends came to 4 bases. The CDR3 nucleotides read TGTGCCAGCAGCGTAGACAGTGGAAACACCATATATTTT. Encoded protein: CASSVDSGNTIYF.

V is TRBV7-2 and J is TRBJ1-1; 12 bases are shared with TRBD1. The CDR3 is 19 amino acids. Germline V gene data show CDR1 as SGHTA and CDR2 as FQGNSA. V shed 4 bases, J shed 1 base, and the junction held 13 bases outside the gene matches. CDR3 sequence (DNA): TGTGCCAGCAGCTCAAGTGGGGGGACAGGGGGCCGGAGGAACACTGAAGCTTTCTTT. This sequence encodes CASSSSGGTGGRRNTEAFF.

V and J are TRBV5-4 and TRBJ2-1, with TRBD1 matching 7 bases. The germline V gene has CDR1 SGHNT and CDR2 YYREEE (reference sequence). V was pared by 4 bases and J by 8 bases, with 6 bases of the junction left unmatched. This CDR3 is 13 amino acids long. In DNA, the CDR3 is TGTGCCAGCAGCGCAGGGGGTTGGGATGAGCAGTTCTTC. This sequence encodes CASSAGGWDEQFF.

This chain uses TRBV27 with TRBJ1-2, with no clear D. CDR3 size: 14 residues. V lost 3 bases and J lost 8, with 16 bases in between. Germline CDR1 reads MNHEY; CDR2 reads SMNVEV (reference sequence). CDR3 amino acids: CASSFIPSRGGYTF. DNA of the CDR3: TGTGCCAGCAGTTTCATCCCGTCCAGAGGCGGCTACACCTTC.

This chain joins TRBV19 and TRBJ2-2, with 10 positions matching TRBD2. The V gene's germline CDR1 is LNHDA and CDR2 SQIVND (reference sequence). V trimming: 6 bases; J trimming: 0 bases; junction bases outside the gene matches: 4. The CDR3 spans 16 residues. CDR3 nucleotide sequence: TGTGCCAGTAGCACCGGACTAGCGGCGAACACCGGGGAGCTGTTTTTT. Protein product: CASSTGLAANTGELFF.

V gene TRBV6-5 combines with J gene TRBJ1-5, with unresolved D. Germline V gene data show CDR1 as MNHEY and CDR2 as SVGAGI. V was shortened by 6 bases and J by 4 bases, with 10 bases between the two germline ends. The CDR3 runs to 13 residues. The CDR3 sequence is CASSHRGNQPQHF. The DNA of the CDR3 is TGTGCCAGCAGCCACCGAGGGAATCAGCCCCAGCATTTT.

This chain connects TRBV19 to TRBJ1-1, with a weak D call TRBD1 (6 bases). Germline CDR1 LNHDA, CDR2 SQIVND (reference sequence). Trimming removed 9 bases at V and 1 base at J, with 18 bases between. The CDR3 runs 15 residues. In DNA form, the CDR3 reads TGTGCCAGCCTATGGCAGGGGCCACCGAACACTGAAGCTTTCTTT. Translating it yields CASLWQGPPNTEAFF. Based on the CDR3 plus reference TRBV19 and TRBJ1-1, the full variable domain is DGGITQSPKYLFRKEGQNVTLSCEQNLNHDAMYWYRQDPGQGLRLIYYSQIVNDFQKGDIAEGYSVSREKKESFPLTVTSAQKNPTAFYLCASLWQGPPNTEAFFGQGTRLTVV.

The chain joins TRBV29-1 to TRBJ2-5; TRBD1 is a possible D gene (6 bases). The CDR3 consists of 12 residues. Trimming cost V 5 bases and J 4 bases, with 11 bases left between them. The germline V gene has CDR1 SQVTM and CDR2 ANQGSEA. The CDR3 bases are TGCAGCGTTTCCGGACAGCCAGAGACCCAGTACTTC. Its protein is CSVSGQPETQYF.

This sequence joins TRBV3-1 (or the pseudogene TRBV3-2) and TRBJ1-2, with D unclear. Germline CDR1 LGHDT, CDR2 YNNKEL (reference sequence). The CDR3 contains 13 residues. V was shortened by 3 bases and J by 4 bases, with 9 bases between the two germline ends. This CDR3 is CASSQRSTYGYTF. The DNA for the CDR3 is TGTGCCAGCAGCCAGCGGAGTACCTATGGCTACACCTTC.

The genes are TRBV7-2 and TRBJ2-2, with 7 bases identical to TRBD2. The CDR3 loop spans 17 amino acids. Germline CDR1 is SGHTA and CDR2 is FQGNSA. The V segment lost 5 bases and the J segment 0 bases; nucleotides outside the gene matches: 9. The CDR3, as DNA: TGTGCCAGCAGCCCCCGGCCTAGCGGAACGAACACCGGGGAGCTGTTTTTT. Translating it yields CASSPRPSGTNTGELFF.

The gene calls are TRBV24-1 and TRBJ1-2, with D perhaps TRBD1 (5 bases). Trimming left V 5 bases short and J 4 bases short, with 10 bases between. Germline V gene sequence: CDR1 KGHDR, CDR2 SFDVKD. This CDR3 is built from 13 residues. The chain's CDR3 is CATSGGGGYGYTF. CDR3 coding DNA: TGTGCCACCAGTGGGGGCGGCGGCTATGGCTACACCTTC.

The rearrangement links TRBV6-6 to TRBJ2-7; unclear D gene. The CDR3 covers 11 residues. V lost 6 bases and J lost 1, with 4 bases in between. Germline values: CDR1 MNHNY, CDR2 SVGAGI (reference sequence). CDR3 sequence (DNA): TGTGCCAGCAGCGGGTCCTACGAGCAGTACTTC. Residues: CASSGSYEQYF.

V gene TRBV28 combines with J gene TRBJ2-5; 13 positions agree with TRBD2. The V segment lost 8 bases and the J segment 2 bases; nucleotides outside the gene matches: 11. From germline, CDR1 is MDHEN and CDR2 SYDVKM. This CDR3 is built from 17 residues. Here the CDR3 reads CASGRGLAGPFQETQYF. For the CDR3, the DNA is TGTGCCAGCGGAAGGGGACTAGCGGGACCCTTTCAAGAGACCCAGTACTTC.

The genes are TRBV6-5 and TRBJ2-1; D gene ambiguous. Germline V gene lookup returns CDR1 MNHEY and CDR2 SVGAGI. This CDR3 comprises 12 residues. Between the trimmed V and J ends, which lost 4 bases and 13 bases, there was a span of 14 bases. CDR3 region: CASSSQSFGQFF. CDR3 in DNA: TGTGCCAGCAGTTCCCAGTCTTTTGGTCAGTTCTTC.

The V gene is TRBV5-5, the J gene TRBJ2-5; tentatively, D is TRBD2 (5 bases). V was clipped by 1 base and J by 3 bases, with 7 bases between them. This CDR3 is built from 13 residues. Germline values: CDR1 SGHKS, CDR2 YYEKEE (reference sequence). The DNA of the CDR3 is TGTGCCAGCAGCTTGTCCGGGAAAGAGACCCAGTACTTC. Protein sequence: CASSLSGKETQYF.

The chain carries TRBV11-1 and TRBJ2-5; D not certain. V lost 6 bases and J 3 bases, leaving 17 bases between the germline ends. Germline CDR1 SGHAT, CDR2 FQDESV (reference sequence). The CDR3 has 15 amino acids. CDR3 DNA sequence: TGTGCCAGCAGTGCGGTGTTTGTCGGAAAAGAGACCCAGTACTTC. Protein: CASSAVFVGKETQYF.

CDR3 loop: CAGTTGARGDGYTF. The CDR3 region has the DNA TGTGCCGGAACTACAGGGGCCCGAGGGGATGGCTACACCTTC. The chain links TRBV28 to TRBJ1-2; 7 bases align to TRBD1. The V gene end was trimmed by 11 bases and the J gene end by 6 bases; junction bases not matched to a gene: 15. This CDR3 comprises 14 residues. Germline CDR1 and CDR2: MDHEN and SYDVKM.

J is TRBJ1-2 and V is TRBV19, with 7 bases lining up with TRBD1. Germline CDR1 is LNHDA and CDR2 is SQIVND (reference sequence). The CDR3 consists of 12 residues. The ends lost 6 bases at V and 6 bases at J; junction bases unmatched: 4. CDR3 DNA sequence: TGTGCCAGTAGCCAGACAGGGAATGGCTACACCTTC. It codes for CASSQTGNGYTF.

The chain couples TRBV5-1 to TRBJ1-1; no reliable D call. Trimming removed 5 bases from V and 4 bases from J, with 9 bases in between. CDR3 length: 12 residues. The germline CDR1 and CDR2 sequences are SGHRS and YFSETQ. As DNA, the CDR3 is TGCGCCAGCAGGGCGGGCGGCACTGAAGCTTTCTTT. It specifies CASRAGGTEAFF. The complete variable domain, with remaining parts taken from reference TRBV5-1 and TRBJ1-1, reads KAGVTQTPRYLIKTRGQQVTLSCSPISGHRSVSWYQQTPGQGLQFLFEYFSETQRNKGNFPGRFSGRQFSNSRSEMNVSTLELGDSALYLCASRAGGTEAFFGQGTRLTVV.